These 10 T cell receptor beta chains share one sample of origin, sequenced in a study of cytomegalovirus exposure and HLA in healthy donors. The primer mix had 60 Vbeta and 13 Jbeta primers. Some clones are missing from TCRdb's copy, which holds only in-frame ones; the method was immunoSEQ multiplex PCR. Of approximately 190,000 clones listed, roughly nine tenths are singletons. Sequencing was performed on PBMCs. The receptors derive from a boy between 2 and 15 years old in good health and CMV-seronegative.

V is TRBV6-5 and J is TRBJ2-1; perhaps TRBD1 as D (6 bases). CDR1 is MNHEY, CDR2 SVGAGI, per germline. This CDR3 comprises 14 residues. Trimming left V 7 bases short and J 8 bases short, with 18 bases between. The CDR3 spells CASTQRGLKDEQFF. The DNA of the CDR3 is TGTGCCAGCACCCAGAGGGGGTTGAAGGATGAGCAGTTCTTC.

The rearrangement joins TRBV29-1 to TRBJ2-1; 7 positions match TRBD1. Looked up from germline, CDR1 is SQVTM and CDR2 is ANQGSEA. The CDR3 runs to 14 residues. V gave up 6 bases and J gave up 5 bases; unmatched junction bases: 10. The CDR3 DNA is TGCAGCGTAGCCGGGACAGAAACCGACAATGAGCAGTTCTTC. Residues: CSVAGTETDNEQFF.

The CDR3 is CASSEGVRQFNLIAKNIQYF. The CDR3 DNA follows: TGTGCCAGCAGTGAAGGGGTTCGACAGTTTAACCTGATAGCCAAAAACATTCAGTACTTC. The V call is TRBV6-1, the J call TRBJ2-4; a possible D gene is TRBD1 (5 bases). CDR1 is MNHNS and CDR2 is SASEGT in the germline V gene. The CDR3 has 20 residues. V lost 1 base to trimming and J lost 0 bases, with 22 bases between them.

V usage is TRBV6-4 and J usage is TRBJ1-5, with D unresolved. This CDR3 spans 15 amino acids. CDR1 and CDR2 from the germline V gene are MRHNA and SNTAGT. The V gene lost 5 bases and the J gene lost 7 bases, with 18 bases spanning the gap. CDR3 sequence reads: CASSYVGAVTQPQHF. CDR3 nucleotides: TGTGCCAGCAGTTACGTGGGAGCAGTTACCCAGCCCCAGCATTTT.

This chain links TRBV7-3 with TRBJ1-5, with a weak D call TRBD1 (5 bases). V dropped 3 bases and J dropped 7 bases, with 10 bases sitting between them. The CDR3 sequence is 13 residues long. Germline CDR1 and CDR2: SGHTA and FQGTGA. For the CDR3, the DNA is TGTGCCAGCAGCTTGGGGCCCGAACAGCCCCAGCATTTT. Translation: CASSLGPEQPQHF.

The chain is built from TRBV6-1 and TRBJ1-5, with TRBD1 identical over 9 bases. The CDR3 has 17 residues. CDR1 and CDR2 (germline): MNHNS, SASEGT. The J segment lost 4 bases and the V segment lost 2 bases, leaving 9 bases of the junction unmatched. The CDR3 DNA is TGTGCCAGCAGTGAAATAACAGGGGGCGCCGGGAATCAGCCCCAGCATTTT. Its translation: CASSEITGGAGNQPQHF.

In this sample, this clone turned up a few times. The chain joins TRBV5-4 to TRBJ2-1, with 8 bases lining up with TRBD2. The ends lost 1 base at V and 6 bases at J; junction bases unmatched: 6. Germline V gene sequence: CDR1 SGHNT, CDR2 YYREEE (reference sequence). CDR3 size: 15 residues. For the CDR3, the DNA is TGTGCCAGCAGCTTGTGGCTAGCGGGTCTCAATGAGCAGTTCTTC. Translation gives CASSLWLAGLNEQFF. Full variable domain (remainder filled in from reference TRBV5-4 and TRBJ2-1): ETGVTQSPTHLIKTRGQQVTLRCSSQSGHNTVSWYQQALGQGPQFIFQYYREEENGRGNFPPRFSGLQFPNYSSELNVNALELDDSALYLCASSLWLAGLNEQFFGPGTRLTVL.

Comment on this clone: An end of the junction differs from the germline gene, which may be a read error. CDR3 amino acids: CASSIDRVGNQPRHF. In DNA form, the CDR3 reads TGTGCCAGTAGTATTGACAGGGTCGGCAATCAGCCCCGGCATTTT. The V and J genes are TRBV19 and TRBJ1-5, with TRBD1 matching over 7 bases. Germline CDR1 reads LNHDA; CDR2 reads SQIVND (reference sequence). This CDR3 spans 15 amino acids.

The rearrangement uses TRBV5-1 and TRBJ2-7; 8 bases align to TRBD2. Trimming cost V 5 bases and J 6 bases; bases outside gene matches: 10. The CDR3 sequence is 14 residues long. Germline V gene lookup returns CDR1 SGHRS and CDR2 YFSETQ. The CDR3 region has the DNA TGCGCCAGCAGTCCTCAGACTAGCGCAGGCGAGCAGTACTTC. Translating it yields CASSPQTSAGEQYF.

V is TRBV28 and J is TRBJ2-1, with 11 bases aligning to TRBD2. The CDR3 spans 17 residues. V shed 6 bases, J shed 8 bases, and the junction held 15 bases outside the gene matches. Germline V gene data show CDR1 as MDHEN and CDR2 as SYDVKM. CDR3 in amino acids: CASRPYSGRAFVDEQFF. In nucleotides, the CDR3 is TGTGCCAGCAGACCGTATAGCGGGAGGGCCTTTGTGGATGAGCAGTTCTTC.